The 11 T cell receptor beta chains listed next were all sequenced from one sample in a study of type 1 regulatory T cells. Study outcomes and limitations: Tr1 cells had a more restricted TCR repertoire than non-Tr1 cells.

Antigens for these TCRs are unknown. One entry per CDR3 protein, called by TCRdb with MiXCR from the reads. The sample yields 65,000 to 80,000 distinct CDR3 sequences, less than 25% seen once. What was sequenced was cultured type 1 regulatory T (Tr1) cells, either the whole culture or a sorted fraction (not recorded which). These receptors all come from a human donor in good health.

The chain has TRBV27 and TRBJ2-7; D is perhaps TRBD1 (6 bases). Germline CDR1 reads MNHEY; CDR2 reads SMNVEV (reference sequence). The ends were cut back, 2 bases at V and 7 bases at J, with 18 bases in the middle. The CDR3 runs to 15 residues. The CDR3 reads CASSLLQTGSGEQYF. CDR3 nucleotides: TGTGCCAGCAGTTTACTTCAAACAGGGTCTGGAGAGCAGTACTTC.

This clonotype was counted a few times. The chain combines TRBV12-3 or TRBV12-4 with TRBJ1-5; 7 positions match TRBD1. CDR3 length: 19 residues. V dropped 4 bases and J dropped 10; count of bases not matched to a gene: 25. The CDR3 protein is CASSSAHRGLSSGISPQHF. For the CDR3, the DNA is TGTGCCAGCAGTTCAGCTCACAGGGGTCTTTCGTCGGGAATAAGCCCCCAGCATTTT.

The J gene is TRBJ2-7, the V gene TRBV28; 8 bases fit TRBD2. J was trimmed by 3 bases and V by 7 bases; bases with no gene match: 14. Per germline, CDR1 MDHEN and CDR2 SYDVKM. The CDR3 is 16 residues long. The CDR3 is CASTLTSGGSLYEQYF. The DNA for the CDR3 is TGTGCCAGCACCTTAACCAGCGGGGGCTCACTCTACGAGCAGTACTTC.

The V gene is TRBV28, the J gene TRBJ1-3; TRBD1 agrees at 7 bases. This CDR3 is built from 16 residues. The junction had 6 bases not matched to a gene; V was cut back by 4 bases and J by 0 bases. Germline V gene lookup returns CDR1 MDHEN and CDR2 SYDVKM. In nucleotides, the CDR3 is TGTGCCAGCAGTTCAACCGGGACAGCCTCTGGAAACACCATATATTTT. Amino acids: CASSSTGTASGNTIYF. Based on the CDR3 plus reference TRBV28 and TRBJ1-3, the full variable domain is DVKVTQSSRYLVKRTGEKVFLECVQDMDHENMFWYRQDPGLGLRLIYFSYDVKMKEKGDIPEGYSVSREKKERFSLILESASTNQTSMYLCASSSTGTASGNTIYFGEGSWLTVV.

CDR3 nucleotide sequence: TGCAGTGCTAGTAAGCGGGAGGGCCCCGCAGATACGCAGTATTTT. It codes for CSASKREGPADTQYF. The genes are TRBV20-1 and TRBJ2-3; TRBD2 matches 10 bases. J lost 4 bases, V lost 3 bases, and 7 bases had no gene match. CDR3 size: 15 residues. Germline V gene sequence: CDR1 DFQATT, CDR2 SNEGSKA (reference sequence).

The rearrangement joins TRBV28 to TRBJ2-1; possible D gene TRBD2, 6 bases. The CDR3 spans 14 residues. Trimming removed 7 bases from V and 2 bases from J, with 12 bases in between. The germline gives CDR1 MDHEN, CDR2 SYDVKM. CDR3 amino acids: CASTWDSTYNEQFF. CDR3 bases: TGTGCCAGCACCTGGGACTCTACCTACAATGAGCAGTTCTTC.

The CDR3 DNA is TGTGCCTCGCCGACTCGAAATTACAATGAGCAGTTCTTC. This encodes CASPTRNYNEQFF. The V call is TRBV15, the J call TRBJ2-1, with unresolved D. The CDR3 covers 13 residues. V shed 11 bases and J shed 4 bases, with 15 bases lying between them. Germline assignment: CDR1 LNHNV and CDR2 YYDKDF (reference sequence). The whole variable domain, filled in from reference TRBV15 and TRBJ2-1, reads DAMVIQNPRYQVTQFGKPVTLSCSQTLNHNVMYWYQQKSSQAPKLLFHYYDKDFNNEADTPDNFQSRRPNTSFCFLDIRSPGLGDTAMYLCASPTRNYNEQFFGPGTRLTVL.

This rearrangement joins TRBV20-1 to TRBJ1-1; D remains ambiguous. V shed 0 bases and J shed 4 bases, with 12 bases lying between them. Per germline, CDR1 DFQATT and CDR2 SNEGSKA (reference sequence). The CDR3 covers 14 residues. Written as DNA, the CDR3 is TGCAGTGCTAGAGATCCGGTGTCGGCCACTGAAGCTTTCTTT. Its translation is CSARDPVSATEAFF.

This sequence joins TRBV11-2 and TRBJ2-6; D call uncertain. Germline lookup yields CDR1 SGHAT and CDR2 FQNNGV. V was clipped by 5 bases and J by 0 bases, with 8 bases between them. This CDR3 is 15 amino acids long. CDR3 DNA: TGTGCCAGCAGCCCTAGTGTCTCTGGGGCCAACGTCCTGACTTTC. Amino acids: CASSPSVSGANVLTF.

This clonotype was counted a few times. The chain carries TRBV20-1 and TRBJ2-7; D remains ambiguous. V dropped 5 bases and J dropped 0 bases, with 8 bases sitting between them. The CDR3 length is 12 residues. Germline assignment: CDR1 DFQATT and CDR2 SNEGSKA (reference sequence). The chain's CDR3 is CSAEDASYEQYF. The CDR3, as DNA: TGCAGTGCTGAGGACGCCTCCTACGAGCAGTACTTC.

In its sample, this clonotype was seen a few times. V gene TRBV7-2 combines with J gene TRBJ1-5; D is possibly TRBD1 (5 bases). CDR1 and CDR2 from the germline V gene are SGHTA and FQGNSA. Trimming removed 8 bases from V and 3 bases from J, with 11 bases in between. The length of the CDR3 is 13 residues. CDR3 in DNA: TGTGCCAGCGGGGACGGCAACAATCAGCCCCAGCATTTT. It is translated as CASGDGNNQPQHF.